This T cell receptor (beta chain) emerged from a study of vaccination and CD4 T cells after COVID-19. About the study: The cells were exposed to overlapping spike peptides originating from SARS-CoV-2, HCoV-NL63, HCoV-OC43 and HCoV-229E for stimulation.

V was pared by 6 bases and J by 2 bases, with 10 bases of the junction left unmatched. This CDR3 comprises 16 residues. Per the germline V gene, CDR1 is MRHNA and CDR2 is SNTAGT. Indicated treatment: 10-day PBMC culture with coronavirus spike peptide pools or control peptides (ViraFEST assay). Cultured CD4+ T cells had their DNA profiled by the Oncomine TCR Beta short-read assay. The template was genomic DNA from cultured CD4+ T cells. Each CDR3 protein is one row after TCRdb ran MiXCR on the PCR reads. The data hold around 15,000 distinct CDR3 sequences, with approximately 50% observed a single time. A remark on this clonotype: Its antigen is unidentified.

The V call is TRBV6-4, the J call TRBJ2-7, with 10 bases aligning to TRBD2. This receptor was taken from a human donor who had recovered from COVID-19. Sequencing was performed on CD4+ T cells from blood, cultured in vitro. The CDR3 DNA follows: TGTGCCAGCAGGGGGAGGACTAGCGGTACAACCTACGAGCAGTACTTC. Residues: CASRGRTSGTTYEQYF.